This is a list of T cell receptor beta chains from one sample in a study of T cell changes during pregnancy in multiple sclerosis. Profiled with immunoSEQ multiplex PCR; TCRdb holds only in-frame clones, not every one. The table includes about 20,000 clones, 89% detected once. The specimen was CD8+ T cells from peripheral blood mononuclear cells, collected in the second trimester of pregnancy. These receptors were taken from a female donor in good health, enrolled as a control in a pregnancy study. Each CDR3 is given with its conserved first and last residue. A D gene is named only where the DNA matches it firmly. Not every row has a clone size; where given, it reads once, few, many or a size class.

-	-	TRBV19	TRBJ1-2	TGTGCCAGTATGGCCCTGCAGGGATATGGCTACACCTTC	CASMALQGYGYTF
-	TRBD2	TRBV10-3	TRBJ2-2	TGTGCCATCAACAACGGACTAGCGGGAGGAGAAAGCACCGGGGAGCTGTTTTTT	CAINNGLAGGESTGELFF
once	-	TRBV6-1	TRBJ2-6	TGTGCCAGCAGTGAACAGGGGTCTGGGGCCAACGTCCTGACTTTC	CASSEQGSGANVLTF
-	TRBD1	TRBV9	TRBJ1-2	TGTGCCAGCAGCGCGGGACAGATCTATGGCTACACCTTC	CASSAGQIYGYTF
-	-	TRBV6-1	TRBJ1-5	TGTGCCAGCAGCGTCTTAGGGACACACAATCAGCCCCAGCATTTT	CASSVLGTHNQPQHF
-	-	TRBV7-9	TRBJ2-7	TGTGCCAGCAGCCCGCCCCAGGGATCCGAGCAGTACTTC	CASSPPQGSEQYF
-	-	TRBV9	TRBJ2-3	TGTGCCAGCAGCGTAGTTAGTGTTCTCACAGATACGCAGTATTTT	CASSVVSVLTDTQYF
-	TRBD1	TRBV4-2	TRBJ1-1	TGTGCCAGCAGCCAAGATGAGGAGGGGGCGGTGAACACTGAAGCTTTCTTT	CASSQDEEGAVNTEAFF
-	-	TRBV4-1	TRBJ2-7	TGCGCCAGCAGCCTCACAAGCGGACCACAGACCTACGAGCAGTACTTC	CASSLTSGPQTYEQYF
once	-	TRBV6-5	TRBJ1-5	TGTGCCAGCAGCCGCGGTAGCAATCAGCCCCAGCATTTT	CASSRGSNQPQHF
once	-	TRBV19	TRBJ2-7	TGTGCCAGTAGGACACCACCCGGGGGCGAGCAGTACTTC	CASRTPPGGEQYF
once	-	TRBV29-1	TRBJ1-1	TGCAGCGTCACAGGGACCCTGAACACTGAAGCTTTCTTT	CSVTGTLNTEAFF
-	TRBD2	TRBV11-2	TRBJ2-7	TGTGCCAGCAGCAGAGCGGGGGTGGTGGGCCCGATAGGTTCCTACGAGCAGTACTTC	CASSRAGVVGPIGSYEQYF
-	-	TRBV6-1	TRBJ2-7	TGTGCCAGCAGTGAACGAGTAATCGAGCAGTACTTC	CASSERVIEQYF
-	-	TRBV11-1	TRBJ2-6	TGTGCCAGCAGCTTATCCGAGAACCCTGGGGCCAACGTCCTGACTTTC	CASSLSENPGANVLTF
-	TRBD2	TRBV9	TRBJ2-5	TGTGCCAGCAGCCCGGGACTAGCGGGAGGGCTGGAGACCCAGTACTTC	CASSPGLAGGLETQYF
-	-	TRBV27	TRBJ2-7	TGTGCCAGCAGTTTATCAGGGGCCGAGCAGTACTTC	CASSLSGAEQYF
-	TRBD2	TRBV2	TRBJ2-1	TGTGCCAGCATCCTATCCGGGGGGGGGAATGAGCAGTTCTTC	CASILSGGGNEQFF
-	TRBD1	TRBV2	TRBJ2-1	TGTGCCAGCAGAAGGGACAGGGAGTACAATGAGCAGTTCTTC	CASRRDREYNEQFF
-	-	TRBV19	TRBJ1-1	TGTGCCAGCAGACCATCGGGGGGGACTGAAGCTTTCTTT	CASRPSGGTEAFF
-	TRBD1	TRBV4-1	TRBJ1-6	TGCGCCAGCAGCCAAACGGTAGGGACAGTGGATTCACCCCTCCACTTT	CASSQTVGTVDSPLHF
-	-	TRBV7-9	TRBJ2-1	TGTGCCAGCAGCTTAGCTTACTTGAATGAGCAGTTCTTC	CASSLAYLNEQFF
-	TRBD2	TRBV6-4	TRBJ2-1	TGTGCCAGCAGTGACTCTAGCGGGGGGGCCACCGATGAGCAGTTCTTC	CASSDSSGGATDEQFF
-	-	TRBV7-9	TRBJ2-5	TGTGCCAGCGCCAGGGGGGTACGAACCCAGTACTTC	CASARGVRTQYF
-	TRBD1	TRBV5-4	TRBJ1-1	TGTGCCAGCAGCTCCTTCACAGGGGGTACTGAAGCTTTCTTT	CASSSFTGGTEAFF
-	-	TRBV6-5	TRBJ2-7	TGTGCCAGCAGTCAGGGGAACGGCGACGAGCAGTACTTC	CASSQGNGDEQYF